The clone carrying this TCR beta chain has only a few counts. These data are taken from a study of T-cell memory formation after mild COVID-19. MiXCR, run by TCRdb on the 5' RACE reads, gives a single entry per CDR3 protein. The sample records a few hundred thousand distinct CDR3 sequences, around 8% being singletons. What was sequenced was PBMCs or a T cell subset sorted from them (not recorded which). The sequence was obtained from a man aged 18-30 years who had mild COVID-19 (a few samples of this study predate the infection). Cell type and time point are not known.

The CDR3 reads CASSPRDSDYEQYV. The CDR3, as DNA: TGTGCCAGCAGCCCGCGGGACAGCGACTACGAGCAGTACGTC. This sequence joins TRBV7-9 and TRBJ2-7; the D gene is possibly TRBD1 (7 bases). Trimming shortened V by 5 bases and J by 3 bases, and 14 bases separated the two germline ends. This CDR3 is 14 amino acids long. Germline V lookup: CDR1 SEHNR, CDR2 FQNEAQ (reference sequence).